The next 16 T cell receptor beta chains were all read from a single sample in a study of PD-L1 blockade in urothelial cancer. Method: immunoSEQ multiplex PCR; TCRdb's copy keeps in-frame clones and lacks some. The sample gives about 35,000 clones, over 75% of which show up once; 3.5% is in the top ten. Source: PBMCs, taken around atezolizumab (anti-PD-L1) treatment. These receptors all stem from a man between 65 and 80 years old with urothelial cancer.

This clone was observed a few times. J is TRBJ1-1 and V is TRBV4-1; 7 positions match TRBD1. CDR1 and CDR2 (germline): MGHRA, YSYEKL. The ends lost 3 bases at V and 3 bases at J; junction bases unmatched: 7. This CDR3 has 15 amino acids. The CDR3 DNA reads TGCGCCAGCAGCCATGACGACAGGGTCGACACTGAAGCTTTCTTT. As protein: CASSHDDRVDTEAFF.

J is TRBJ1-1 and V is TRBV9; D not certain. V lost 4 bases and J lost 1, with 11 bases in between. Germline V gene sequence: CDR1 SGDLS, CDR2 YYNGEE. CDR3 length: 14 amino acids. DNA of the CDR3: TGTGCCAGCAGCCCCCCGAGGGCGAACACTGAAGCTTTCTTT. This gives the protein CASSPPRANTEAFF.

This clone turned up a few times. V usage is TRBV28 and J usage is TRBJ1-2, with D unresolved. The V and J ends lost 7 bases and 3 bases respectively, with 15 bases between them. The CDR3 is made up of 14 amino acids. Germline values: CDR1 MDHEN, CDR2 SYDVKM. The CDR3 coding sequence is TGTGCCAGCAACCCGGGCGGAGGGTACTATGGCTACACCTTC. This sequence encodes CASNPGGGYYGYTF.

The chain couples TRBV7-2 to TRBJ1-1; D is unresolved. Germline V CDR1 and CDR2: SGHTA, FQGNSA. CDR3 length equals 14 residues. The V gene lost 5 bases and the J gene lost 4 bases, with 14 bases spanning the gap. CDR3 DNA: TGTGCCAGCAGCCCCCGACGCGCGGGCACTGAAGCTTTCTTT. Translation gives CASSPRRAGTEAFF.

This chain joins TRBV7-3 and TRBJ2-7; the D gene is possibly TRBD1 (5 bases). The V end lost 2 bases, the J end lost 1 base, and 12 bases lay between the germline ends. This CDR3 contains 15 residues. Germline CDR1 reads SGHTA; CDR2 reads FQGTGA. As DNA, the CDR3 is TGTGCCAGCAGCTTAGGGGCGGCTTCTTCCTACGAGCAGTACTTC. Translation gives CASSLGAASSYEQYF.

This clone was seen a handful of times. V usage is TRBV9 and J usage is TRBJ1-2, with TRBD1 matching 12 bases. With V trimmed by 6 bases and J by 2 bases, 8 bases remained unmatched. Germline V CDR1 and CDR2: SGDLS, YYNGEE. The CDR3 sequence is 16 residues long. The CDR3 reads CASMGTGGAGNYGYTF. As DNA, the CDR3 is TGTGCCAGCATGGGGACAGGGGGCGCCGGGAACTATGGCTACACCTTC.

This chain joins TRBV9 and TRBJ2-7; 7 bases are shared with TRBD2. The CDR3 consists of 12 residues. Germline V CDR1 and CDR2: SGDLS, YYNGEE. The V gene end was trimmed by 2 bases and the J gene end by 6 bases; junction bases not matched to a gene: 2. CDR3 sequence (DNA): TGTGCCAGCAGCGTGGGGGAGGGCGAGCAGTACTTC. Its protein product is CASSVGEGEQYF.

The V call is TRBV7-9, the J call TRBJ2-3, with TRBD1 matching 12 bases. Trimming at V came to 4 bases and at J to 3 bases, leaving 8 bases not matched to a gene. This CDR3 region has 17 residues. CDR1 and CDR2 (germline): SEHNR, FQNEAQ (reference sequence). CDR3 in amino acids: CASSSGTGGEGTDTQYF. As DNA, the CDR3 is TGTGCCAGCAGCTCTGGGACAGGGGGCGAGGGGACAGATACGCAGTATTTT.

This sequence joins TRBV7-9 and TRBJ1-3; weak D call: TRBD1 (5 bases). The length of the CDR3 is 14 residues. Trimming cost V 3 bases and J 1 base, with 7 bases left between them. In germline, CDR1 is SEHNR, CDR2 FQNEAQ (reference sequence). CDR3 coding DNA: TGTGCCAGCAGCTTGGGGGGGTCTGGAAACACCATATATTTT. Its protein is CASSLGGSGNTIYF.

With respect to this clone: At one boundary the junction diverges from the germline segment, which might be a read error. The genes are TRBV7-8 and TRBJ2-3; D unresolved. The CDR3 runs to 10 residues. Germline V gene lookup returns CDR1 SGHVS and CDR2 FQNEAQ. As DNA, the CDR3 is TGTGCCAGCAGCGGAACTATCATGACTTTT. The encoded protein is CASSGTIMTF.

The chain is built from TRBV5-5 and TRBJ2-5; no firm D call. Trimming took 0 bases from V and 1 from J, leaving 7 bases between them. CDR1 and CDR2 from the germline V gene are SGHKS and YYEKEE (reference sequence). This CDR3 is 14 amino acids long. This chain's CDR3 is CASSLEALQETQYF. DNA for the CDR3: TGTGCCAGCAGCTTGGAAGCACTCCAAGAGACCCAGTACTTC.

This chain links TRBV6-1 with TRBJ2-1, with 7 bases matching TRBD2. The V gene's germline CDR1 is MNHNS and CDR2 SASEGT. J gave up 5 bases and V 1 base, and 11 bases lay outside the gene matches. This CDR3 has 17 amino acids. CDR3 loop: CASSEGYGGGRNNEQFF. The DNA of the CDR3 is TGTGCCAGCAGTGAAGGTTATGGGGGAGGGAGAAACAATGAGCAGTTCTTC.

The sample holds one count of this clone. The CDR3 bases are TGTGCCAGCAGCCAAGATAGGGGAGATACGCAGTATTTT. This sequence encodes CASSQDRGDTQYF. The rearrangement uses TRBV4-2 and TRBJ2-3, with D possibly TRBD1 on 5 matching bases. The germline CDR1 and CDR2 sequences are LGHNA and YNFKEQ. The CDR3 extends over 13 amino acids. The ends were cut back, 0 bases at V and 5 bases at J, with 6 bases in the middle.

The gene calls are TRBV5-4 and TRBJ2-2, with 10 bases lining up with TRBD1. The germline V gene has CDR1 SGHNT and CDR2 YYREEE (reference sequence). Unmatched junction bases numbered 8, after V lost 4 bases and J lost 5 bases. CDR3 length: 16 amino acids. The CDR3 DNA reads TGTGCCAGCAGCCCTGGACAGGGGGTCGGAACCGGGGAGCTGTTTTTT. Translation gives CASSPGQGVGTGELFF.

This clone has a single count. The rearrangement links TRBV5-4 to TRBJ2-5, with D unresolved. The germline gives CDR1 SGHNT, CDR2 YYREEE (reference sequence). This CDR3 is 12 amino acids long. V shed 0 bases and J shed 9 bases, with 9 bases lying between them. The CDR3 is CASSLANYPQYF. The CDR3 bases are TGTGCCAGCAGCTTGGCCAACTATCCCCAGTACTTC.

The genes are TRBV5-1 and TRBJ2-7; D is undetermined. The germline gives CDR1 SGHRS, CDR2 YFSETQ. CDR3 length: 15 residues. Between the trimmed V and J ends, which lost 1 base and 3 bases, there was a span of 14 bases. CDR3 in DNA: TGCGCCAGCAGCTTGTGGGCAGGCACCAACTACGAGCAGTACTTC. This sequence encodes CASSLWAGTNYEQYF.